This T cell receptor (beta chain) stems from a study of CD8 T cells in ankylosing spondylitis. TCRdb passed the 5' RACE reads through MiXCR, listing each CDR3 protein once. The sample records over 100,000 distinct CDR3 sequences, around 7% being singletons. The CDR3 runs to 14 residues. Germline V CDR1 and CDR2: MDHEN, SYDVKM. The ends lost 5 bases at V and 8 bases at J; junction bases unmatched: 7. General study points: Earlier literature documents some of the motif variants in reactive arthritis synovial fluid and blood. A motif of eight or nine highly homologous TCR beta variants was seen as apparently characteristic of ankylosing spondylitis blood.

Only one count was recorded for this clonotype. Its antigen is as yet unknown. The TCR originated in a male donor with ankylosing spondylitis or in good health (not recorded which). The rearrangement joins TRBV28 to TRBJ1-2; 11 nucleotides line up with TRBD1. The material sequenced was blood, either unsorted or a sorted T cell fraction (not recorded which). The CDR3 reads CASSGPGQGGGYTF. The CDR3 nucleotides read TGTGCCAGCAGTGGTCCGGGACAGGGGGGAGGCTACACCTTC.